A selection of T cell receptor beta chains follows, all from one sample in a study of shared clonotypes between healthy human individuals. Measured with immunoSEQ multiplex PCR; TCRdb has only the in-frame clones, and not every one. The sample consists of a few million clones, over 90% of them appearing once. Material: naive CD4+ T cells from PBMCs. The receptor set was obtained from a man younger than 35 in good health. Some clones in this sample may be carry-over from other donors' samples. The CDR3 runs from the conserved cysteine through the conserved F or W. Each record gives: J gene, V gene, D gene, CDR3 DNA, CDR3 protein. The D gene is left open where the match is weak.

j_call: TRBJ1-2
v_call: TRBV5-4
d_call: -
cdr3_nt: TGTGCCAGCAGCTTGGCCGCAGAAACCTATGGCTACACCTTC
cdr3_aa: CASSLAAETYGYTF

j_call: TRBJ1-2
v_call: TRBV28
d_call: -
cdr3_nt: TGTGCCAGCAGGGTGGTGGGGGCAGGCCCTAACTATGGCTACACCTTC
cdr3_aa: CASRVVGAGPNYGYTF

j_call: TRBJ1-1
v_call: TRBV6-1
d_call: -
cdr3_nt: TGTGCCAGCAGTGAAACGGCCGGACGGGCTTTGAACACTGAAGCTTTCTTT
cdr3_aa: CASSETAGRALNTEAFF

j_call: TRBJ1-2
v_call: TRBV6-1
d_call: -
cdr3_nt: TGTGCCAGCAGTGCTGTCCGGTTCGCGGATGGCTACACCTTC
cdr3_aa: CASSAVRFADGYTF

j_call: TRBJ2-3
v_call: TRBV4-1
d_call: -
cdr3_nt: TGCGCCAGCAGCCAAAGGAGCGGGGATACGCAGTATTTT
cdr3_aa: CASSQRSGDTQYF

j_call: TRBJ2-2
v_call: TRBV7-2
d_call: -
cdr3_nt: TGTGCCAGCAGCTCAAAGCGCGGGGCGACCGGGGAGCTGTTTTTT
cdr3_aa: CASSSKRGATGELFF

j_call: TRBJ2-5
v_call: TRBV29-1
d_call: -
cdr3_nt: TGCAGCGTTGGCCACATGGGGGCAGAGACCCAGTACTTC
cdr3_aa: CSVGHMGAETQYF

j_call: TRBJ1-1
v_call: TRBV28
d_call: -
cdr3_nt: TGTGCCAGCAGTTTATTGTCGGATTGGAACACTGAAGCTTTCTTT
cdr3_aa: CASSLLSDWNTEAFF

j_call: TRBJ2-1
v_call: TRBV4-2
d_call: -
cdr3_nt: TGTGCCAGCAGCCGCAGCTGGGGGATCGCAGGAGAGCAGTTCTTC
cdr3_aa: CASSRSWGIAGEQFF

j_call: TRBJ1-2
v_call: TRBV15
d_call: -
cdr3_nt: TGTGCCACCAGCAGAGCCCTGGAGACGTCCTATGGCTACACCTTC
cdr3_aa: CATSRALETSYGYTF